Listed here are 22 T cell receptor beta chains from one sample, sequenced in a study of T cell responses to AZD1222 COVID-19 vaccine. Produced via immunoSEQ multiplex PCR; TCRdb's table is partial and in-frame only. The sample records roughly 150,000 clones, roughly 90% being singletons. The specimen comprised peripheral blood, sampled 28 days after the second AZD1222 dose. The receptors here all came from an adult who received the AZD1222 COVID-19 vaccine.

The rearrangement uses TRBV5-5 and TRBJ1-6; unclear D gene. Germline values: CDR1 SGHKS, CDR2 YYEKEE (reference sequence). Trimming stripped 4 bases from V and 7 bases from J, with 15 bases between. CDR3 length equals 15 residues. For the CDR3, the DNA is TGTGCCAGCAGCGCTACCCGGCAGGCCAATTCACCCCTCCACTTT. This sequence encodes CASSATRQANSPLHF.

V gene TRBV7-9 combines with J gene TRBJ1-5; unclear D gene. V dropped 5 bases and J dropped 2 bases, with 10 bases sitting between them. Germline V lookup: CDR1 SEHNR, CDR2 FQNEAQ (reference sequence). The CDR3 totals 14 residues. The CDR3 region has the DNA TGTGCCAGCAGCGGGAATGATCGCAATCAGCCCCAGCATTTT. Its protein is CASSGNDRNQPQHF.

This clone was seen only once. The chain has TRBV11-2 and TRBJ2-7; 9 bases are shared with TRBD1. With 6 bases clipped from V and 7 bases from J, the junction kept 10 bases outside the gene matches. The CDR3 length is 14 residues. Germline V gene sequence: CDR1 SGHAT, CDR2 FQNNGV. CDR3 region: CASRRPGQGEEQYF. The CDR3 region has the DNA TGTGCCAGCAGACGCCCGGGACAGGGAGAAGAGCAGTACTTC.

This chain joins TRBV6-5 and TRBJ1-1; D possibly corresponds to TRBD1 (5 bases). This CDR3 is built from 13 residues. CDR1 and CDR2 from the germline V gene are MNHEY and SVGAGI. V was trimmed by 6 bases and J by 3 bases, leaving 11 bases between them. CDR3 loop: CASRLQVYTEAFF. CDR3 sequence (DNA): TGTGCCAGCAGATTACAGGTTTACACTGAAGCTTTCTTT.

The CDR3 loop is CASSPPASYREGNTIYF. DNA of the CDR3: TGTGCCAGCTCACCACCGGCATCCTACAGGGAAGGGAACACCATATATTTT. This chain links TRBV18 with TRBJ1-3; perhaps TRBD1 as D (6 bases). Germline CDR1 reads KGHSH; CDR2 reads LQKENI. The CDR3 has 17 amino acids. Trimming took 0 bases from V and 7 from J, leaving 19 bases between them.

The chain is built from TRBV25-1 and TRBJ1-1; no firm D call. CDR1 and CDR2 from the germline V gene are MGHDK and SYGVNS. This CDR3 region has 14 residues. The V end lost 2 bases, the J end lost 6 bases, and 13 bases lay between the germline ends. CDR3 loop: CASSEIFLNSEAFF. CDR3 nucleotide sequence: TGTGCCAGCAGTGAAATTTTTCTAAATTCTGAAGCTTTCTTT.

The chain joins TRBV28 to TRBJ2-7; TRBD1 or TRBD2 may be the D gene (6 bases each). V was cut by 7 bases and J by 0 bases, with 22 bases left in between. Germline lookup yields CDR1 MDHEN and CDR2 SYDVKM. The CDR3 is made up of 17 amino acids. In DNA form, the CDR3 reads TGTGCCAGCACTCCCGTACCTATGTGGGGGGCCTCCTACGAGCAGTACTTC. Encoded protein: CASTPVPMWGASYEQYF.

V and J are TRBV10-3 and TRBJ2-2; 7 bases are a match to TRBD1. This CDR3 has 18 residues. Germline CDR1 ENHRY, CDR2 SYGVKD. J gave up 0 bases and V 4 bases, and 11 bases lay outside the gene matches. CDR3 sequence (DNA): TGTGCCATCAGTGGAGGTGCAGGGGGTTCTGCGAACACCGGGGAGCTGTTTTTT. This codes for CAISGGAGGSANTGELFF.

The gene calls are TRBV5-1 and TRBJ2-1, with 8 bases fitting TRBD2. Germline V gives CDR1 SGHRS, CDR2 YFSETQ. The CDR3 is 16 amino acids. J gave up 10 bases and V 8 bases, and 20 bases lay outside the gene matches. Written as DNA, the CDR3 is TGCGCCAGTGGAAGGGCGGGAGGCTTATCATCGTGGGAGCAGTTCTTC. Its protein is CASGRAGGLSSWEQFF. Drawing the rest from reference TRBV5-1 and TRBJ2-1, the complete variable domain is KAGVTQTPRYLIKTRGQQVTLSCSPISGHRSVSWYQQTPGQGLQFLFEYFSETQRNKGNFPGRFSGRQFSNSRSEMNVSTLELGDSALYLCASGRAGGLSSWEQFFGPGTRLTVL.

The sample holds a few counts of this clone. The chain is built from TRBV19 and TRBJ2-1; D not resolved. This CDR3 region has 14 residues. V gave up 1 base and J gave up 0 bases, with 4 bases separating them. Germline CDR1 reads LNHDA; CDR2 reads SQIVND (reference sequence). Here the CDR3 reads CASSIASSYNEQFF. In DNA, the CDR3 is TGTGCCAGTAGTATAGCTAGCTCCTACAATGAGCAGTTCTTC.

As for this clone: Distinct nucleotide sequences in the sample also encode this CDR3. This chain joins TRBV19 and TRBJ1-1; TRBD1 might be the D (6 bases). Per germline, CDR1 LNHDA and CDR2 SQIVND (reference sequence). V lost 10 bases and J lost 3, with 18 bases in between. This CDR3 comprises 14 residues. Here the CDR3 DNA reads TGTGCCACTCGGGGGCCCCAGTGGCACACTGAAGCTTTCTTT. This encodes CATRGPQWHTEAFF.

The V gene is TRBV5-1, the J gene TRBJ2-7; perhaps TRBD1 as D (5 bases). Between the trimmed V and J ends, which lost 4 bases and 0 bases, there was a span of 20 bases. The CDR3 consists of 17 residues. Germline V gene lookup returns CDR1 SGHRS and CDR2 YFSETQ. The CDR3 DNA reads as TGCGCCAGCAGCCCGGCCGGGTTGATTAGGGGCTCCTACGAGCAGTACTTC. This translates into CASSPAGLIRGSYEQYF.

The chain links TRBV25-1 to TRBJ1-1; no definite D call. V was pared by 8 bases and J by 0 bases, with 13 bases between. Germline CDR1 MGHDK, CDR2 SYGVNS. The CDR3 spans 14 residues. In DNA, the CDR3 is TGTGCCAGCCAGACCTCTACGGTGAACACTGAAGCTTTCTTT. Translated, it gives CASQTSTVNTEAFF.

This rearrangement joins TRBV11-2 to TRBJ2-7, with 10 bases lining up with TRBD2. V lost 4 bases to trimming and J lost 6 bases; unmatched junction nucleotides: 6. The CDR3 runs to 14 residues. Germline V lookup: CDR1 SGHAT, CDR2 FQNNGV. CDR3 region: CASSWGASGSEQYF. CDR3 coding DNA: TGTGCCAGCAGCTGGGGCGCTAGCGGGAGCGAGCAGTACTTC.

The chain employs TRBV6-5 and TRBJ1-1; TRBD1 is a possible D gene (5 bases). This CDR3 comprises 13 residues. Trimming removed 7 bases from V and 1 base from J, with 10 bases in between. Germline-derived CDR1 and CDR2 are MNHEY and SVGAGI. DNA for the CDR3: TGTGCCAGCAACCTTCAGGGGAACACTGAAGCTTTCTTT. Encoded protein: CASNLQGNTEAFF.

The chain carries TRBV18 and TRBJ1-1; D unclear. The CDR3 consists of 13 residues. Germline CDR1 reads KGHSH; CDR2 reads LQKENI. V was shortened by 2 bases and J by 11 bases, with 15 bases between the two germline ends. The CDR3, as DNA: TGTGCCAGCTCACCAGTTGAAACCGTTAGGGCTTTCTTT. Amino acid sequence: CASSPVETVRAFF.

This clone was seen only once. CDR3 sequence: CASSSLDQPQHF. CDR3 nucleotide sequence: TGTGCCAGCAGTTCGTTGGATCAGCCCCAGCATTTT. The chain combines TRBV6-2 or TRBV6-3 with TRBJ1-5, with D hard to call. V shed 4 bases and J shed 5 bases, with 6 bases lying between them. This CDR3 has 12 amino acids. Per the germline V gene, CDR1 is MNHEY and CDR2 is SVGEGT.

V is TRBV7-2 and J is TRBJ1-5; 8 bases are shared with TRBD1. Germline V CDR1 and CDR2: SGHTA, FQGNSA. Unmatched junction bases numbered 6, after V lost 1 base and J lost 4 bases. The CDR3 totals 16 residues. Here the CDR3 DNA reads TGTGCCAGCAGCTTAGAGAGGACAGGGACAAATCAGCCCCAGCATTTT. The encoded protein is CASSLERTGTNQPQHF.

This clone has more than one count but fewer than ten. The identical CDR3 is also encoded by other nucleotide sequences in the sample. The V and J genes are TRBV5-8 and TRBJ2-2, with 7 bases matching TRBD1. With V trimmed by 0 bases and J by 4 bases, 3 bases remained unmatched. The CDR3 has 15 amino acids. Germline assignment: CDR1 SGHTS and CDR2 YDEGEE. CDR3 sequence: CASSLGQGFTGELFF. Here the CDR3 DNA reads TGTGCCAGCAGCTTGGGACAGGGATTCACCGGGGAGCTGTTTTTT.

V and J are TRBV14 and TRBJ2-1; tentative D call: TRBD1 (6 bases). Germline V lookup: CDR1 SGHDN, CDR2 FVKESK. The length of the CDR3 is 13 residues. Trimming stripped 0 bases from V and 13 bases from J, with 13 bases between. CDR3: CASSQDTGRNQFF. The CDR3 DNA reads TGTGCCAGCAGCCAAGATACAGGGCGGAATCAGTTCTTC.

This clone was observed a handful of times. J is TRBJ1-2 and V is TRBV27; TRBD1 agrees at 9 bases. The V gene's germline CDR1 is MNHEY and CDR2 SMNVEV (reference sequence). With V trimmed by 5 bases and J by 6 bases, 4 bases remained unmatched. The CDR3 totals 13 residues. The CDR3 DNA follows: TGTGCCAGCAGTGGACAGGGGAGCGATGGCTACACCTTC. Amino acid sequence: CASSGQGSDGYTF.

Of note for this clone: The same CDR3 arises from other DNA sequences in this sample as well. The chain carries TRBV5-4 and TRBJ1-2; possible D gene TRBD1, 6 bases. V lost 0 bases to trimming and J lost 3 bases, with 6 bases between them. The CDR3 consists of 13 residues. The germline CDR1 and CDR2 sequences are SGHNT and YYREEE (reference sequence). The CDR3 spells CASSLDRDYGYTF. CDR3 nucleotides: TGTGCCAGCAGCTTGGACAGGGACTATGGCTACACCTTC.